This record covers a single TCR beta chain. Its specificity is unknown. This entry belongs to a study of cytomegalovirus exposure and HLA in healthy donors. Some clones are missing from TCRdb's copy, which holds only in-frame ones; the method was immunoSEQ multiplex PCR. The sample lists some 230,000 clones, just over 90% seen once, with roughly 1% in the top ten. Study-level points and caveats: High specificity and sensitivity for cytomegalovirus status were reported for the classifier. Cytomegalovirus association was listed for approximately 150 TCR beta chains. CMV antigen specificity was confirmed in vitro for a few CMV-associated chains.

The donors were in the roughly 110-subject validation cohort; that cohort was separate from the roughly 700-subject first cohort. The sequence was obtained from a woman aged 18-35 years in good health and CMV-seronegative. Material: PBMCs.

This CDR3 reads CASSLREWETQYF. In DNA, the CDR3 is TGTGCCAGCAGTCTAAGGGAGTGGGAGACCCAGTACTTC. The J gene is TRBJ2-5, the V gene TRBV27; perhaps TRBD2 as D (5 bases). The CDR3 runs 13 residues. With 5 bases removed from V and 5 bases from J, the gap between germline ends came to 12 bases. Germline V gene lookup returns CDR1 MNHEY and CDR2 SMNVEV (reference sequence).